The next 7 T cell receptor beta chains were all read from a single sample in a study of cytomegalovirus exposure and HLA in healthy donors (dated by TCRdb to between 2016 and 2019). Library preparation employed the immunoSEQ multiplex PCR assay. For the multiplex PCR, a mixture combining 60 forward primers for TCR Vbeta segments and 13 reverse primers for TCR Jbeta segments was used. TCRdb carries this immuneACCESS record with in-frame sequences only. Its versions omit some clonotypes, under half of them owing to an unresolved V gene in the studies checked, with the rest unexplained. Here the sample has some 89,000 clones; 75% to 90% occur a single time. Nearly 7.5% of the sample is taken by the ten largest. The sequencing input was PBMCs. The receptors were sampled from a man in his forties or fifties in good health and CMV-seropositive.

The J gene is TRBJ1-6, the V gene TRBV11-2; TRBD1 aligns across 8 bases. From germline, CDR1 is SGHAT and CDR2 FQNNGV. The CDR3 extends over 15 amino acids. Trimming at V came to 5 bases and at J to 7 bases, leaving 7 bases not matched to a gene. The CDR3 sequence is CASSPRTGWNSPLHF. CDR3 bases: TGTGCCAGCAGCCCCAGGACAGGGTGGAATTCACCCCTCCACTTT.

The rearrangement links TRBV6-5 to TRBJ2-7, with D possibly matching TRBD2 (5 bases). This CDR3 comprises 13 residues. Germline CDR1 is MNHEY and CDR2 is SVGAGI. Deletions cut 5 bases from V and 1 base from J, with 9 bases between. The DNA of the CDR3 is TGTGCCAGCAGTAAACGGGGATCCTACGAGCAGTACTTC. Translation: CASSKRGSYEQYF.

The chain employs TRBV6-1 and TRBJ1-1; D is undetermined. The CDR3 length is 15 residues. V gave up 0 bases and J gave up 0 bases, with 8 bases separating them. CDR1 and CDR2 from the germline V gene are MNHNS and SASEGT. The CDR3 region is CASSEAQVLNTEAFF. Written as DNA, the CDR3 is TGTGCCAGCAGTGAAGCGCAGGTTTTGAACACTGAAGCTTTCTTT.

This chain links TRBV6-5 with TRBJ1-5; D gene unclear. V gave up 0 bases and J gave up 4 bases, with 7 bases separating them. The germline gives CDR1 MNHEY, CDR2 SVGAGI. CDR3 length equals 14 residues. CDR3 sequence (DNA): TGTGCCAGCAGTTACTCCAGGTTAAATCAGCCCCAGCATTTT. Translated: CASSYSRLNQPQHF.

This rearrangement joins TRBV6-4 to TRBJ1-5; D is perhaps TRBD1 (5 bases). This CDR3 region has 13 residues. Trimming took off 3 bases at V and 7 bases at J, with 10 bases between the two ends. CDR1 is MRHNA, CDR2 SNTAGT, per germline. In DNA form, the CDR3 reads TGTGCCAGCAGTGAAGGGGTAGGGCAGCCCCAGCATTTT. Translated: CASSEGVGQPQHF.

The V and J genes are TRBV4-1 and TRBJ2-7; 8 nucleotides match TRBD2. The CDR3 runs 15 residues. V lost 4 bases and J lost 7; bases outside the gene matches: 12. From germline, CDR1 is MGHRA and CDR2 YSYEKL. The CDR3: CASSPRERGSKEQYF. CDR3 nucleotides: TGCGCCAGCAGCCCTCGGGAGCGGGGGAGTAAGGAGCAGTACTTC.

The V gene is TRBV6-4, the J gene TRBJ1-6; D uncertain. The CDR3 spans 14 residues. V dropped 6 bases and J dropped 9 bases, with 15 bases sitting between them. Germline V CDR1 and CDR2: MRHNA, SNTAGT. For the CDR3, the DNA is TGTGCCAGCAGCGCTACCGCGGGCACTTCACCCCTCCACTTT. Its protein is CASSATAGTSPLHF.